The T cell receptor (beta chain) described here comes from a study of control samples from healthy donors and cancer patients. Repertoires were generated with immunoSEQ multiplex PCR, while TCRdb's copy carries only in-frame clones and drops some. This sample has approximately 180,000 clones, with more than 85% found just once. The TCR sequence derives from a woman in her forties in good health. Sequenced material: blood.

In DNA form, the CDR3 reads TGTGCCAGCTCACCACCGGTAGCATCGAACACCGGGGAGCTGTTTTTT. It is translated as CASSPPVASNTGELFF. This chain links TRBV18 with TRBJ2-2; the D is unclear. There are 16 residues in the CDR3. Trimming took off 0 bases at V and 0 bases at J, with 8 bases between the two ends. Germline V gene sequence: CDR1 KGHSH, CDR2 LQKENI.